This T cell receptor beta chain is drawn from a study of T cells in Graves' hyperthyroidism and ophthalmopathy. Exclusion of a patient resulted from uncontrolled infection, other autoimmune disease, pregnancy or lactation. Thyroid ultrasound and orbital computed tomography, with clinical symptoms and serum thyroxine and TRAb, informed diagnoses. RNA transcripts yielded amplified TCR beta CDR3 regions. HTBI primers were used for first-round RT-PCR of the TCR CDR3. TCRdb re-derived calls from the multiplex PCR reads in MiXCR, one entry per CDR3 protein. The table records roughly 570,000 distinct CDR3 sequences, 46% of them present only once. Findings and caveats of the study: Most thyroid clonotypes with frequency above 0.001 were detected in blood. Researchers report that a 13 V-J model separated ophthalmopathy from stable hyperthyroidism.

This clonotype was detected ten times or more. The antigen is unknown. This receptor was obtained from an adult woman with Graves' disease, either hyperthyroidism or ophthalmopathy (not recorded which). The sequencing sample was made of peripheral blood or thyroid tissue (not recorded which).

Here the CDR3 reads CASRQRRMRGKETEAFF. The CDR3 nucleotides are TGTGCCAGTAGGCAACGACGTATGAGGGGGAAAGAAACTGAAGCTTTCTTT. The rearrangement joins TRBV19 to TRBJ1-1, with D perhaps TRBD1 (6 bases). Trimming pared 6 bases from V and 5 bases from J, leaving 25 bases between. The CDR3 contains 17 residues. Germline values: CDR1 LNHDA, CDR2 SQIVND (reference sequence).